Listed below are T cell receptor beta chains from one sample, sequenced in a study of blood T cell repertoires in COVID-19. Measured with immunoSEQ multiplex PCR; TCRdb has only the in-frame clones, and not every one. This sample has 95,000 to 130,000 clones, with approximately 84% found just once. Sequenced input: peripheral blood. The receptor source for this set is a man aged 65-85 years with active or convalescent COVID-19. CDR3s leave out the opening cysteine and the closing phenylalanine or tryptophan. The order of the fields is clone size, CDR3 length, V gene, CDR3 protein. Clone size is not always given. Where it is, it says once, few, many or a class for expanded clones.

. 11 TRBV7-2 ASSTSGGNEQF
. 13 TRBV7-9 ASSLAGANTGELF
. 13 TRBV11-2 ASSARDRVWETQY
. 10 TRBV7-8 ASSPRRETQY
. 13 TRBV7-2 ASSPRSGFPYGYT
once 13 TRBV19 ASSTGQGGVYGYT
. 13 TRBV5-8 ASTQGTSGGELQF
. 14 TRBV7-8 ASSPTTGIFSYEQY
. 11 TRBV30 AWRGQGSHGYT
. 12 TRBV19 ASSIVGLHYEQY
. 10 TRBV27 ASSRGTYGYT
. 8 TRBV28 ASSQYEQF
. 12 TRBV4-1 ASSLGDRDNEQF
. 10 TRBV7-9 ASSLVTYEQY
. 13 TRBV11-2 ASSLSGYLYTEAF
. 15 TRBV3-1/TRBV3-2 ASSPTGTRVALNEQF
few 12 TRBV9 ASSRTGNNQPQH
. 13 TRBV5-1 ASSKGQGLGEKLF
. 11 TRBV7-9 ASSLAATGEQF
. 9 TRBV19 ASRQGAEQY
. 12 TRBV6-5 ASSFRTANYGYT
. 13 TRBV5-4 ASSAGGTGSYEQY
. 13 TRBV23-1 ASSQWAESNTEAF
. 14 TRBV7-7 ASSPLGSAYSGEQF
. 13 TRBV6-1 ASSELDRANQPQH
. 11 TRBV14 ASSFQGAGEQY
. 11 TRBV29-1 SVVHRNTDTQY
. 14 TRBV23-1 AKKPPTSGARKTQY
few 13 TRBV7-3 ASSPQARDTGELF